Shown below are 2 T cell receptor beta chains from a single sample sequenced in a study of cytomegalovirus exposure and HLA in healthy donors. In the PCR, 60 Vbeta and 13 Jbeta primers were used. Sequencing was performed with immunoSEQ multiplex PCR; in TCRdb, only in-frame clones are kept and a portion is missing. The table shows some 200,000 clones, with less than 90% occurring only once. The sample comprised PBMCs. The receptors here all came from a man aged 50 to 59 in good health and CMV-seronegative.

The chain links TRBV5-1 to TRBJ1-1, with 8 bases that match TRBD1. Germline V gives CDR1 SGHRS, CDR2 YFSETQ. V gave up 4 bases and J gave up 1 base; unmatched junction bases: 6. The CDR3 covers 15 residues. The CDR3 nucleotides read TGCGCCAGCAGCCCTCTGGGACAGGCGAACACTGAAGCTTTCTTT. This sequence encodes CASSPLGQANTEAFF.

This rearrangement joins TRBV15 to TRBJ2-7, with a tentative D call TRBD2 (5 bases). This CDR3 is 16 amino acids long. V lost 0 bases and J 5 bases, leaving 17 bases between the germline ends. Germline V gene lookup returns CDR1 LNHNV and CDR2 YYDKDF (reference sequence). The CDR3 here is CATSRDRGENHDEQYF. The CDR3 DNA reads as TGTGCCACCAGCAGAGATCGGGGAGAAAATCACGACGAGCAGTACTTC. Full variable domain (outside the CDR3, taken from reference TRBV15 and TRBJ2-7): DAMVIQNPRYQVTQFGKPVTLSCSQTLNHNVMYWYQQKSSQAPKLLFHYYDKDFNNEADTPDNFQSRRPNTSFCFLDIRSPGLGDTAMYLCATSRDRGENHDEQYFGPGTRLTVT.